This is a list of T cell receptor beta chains from one sample in a study of T cell responses to AZD1222 COVID-19 vaccine. Assay used: immunoSEQ multiplex PCR; TCRdb lists only in-frame clones, some missing. The sample consists of about 130,000 clones, approximately 90% of them appearing once. The material sequenced was peripheral blood, taken on day 0 of AZD1222 vaccination. Receptor source: an adult in good health. Each CDR3 is given with its conserved first and last residue. Fields, in order: J gene, V gene, clone size, D gene, CDR3 DNA, CDR3 protein. The D gene is left open where the match is weak. Clone size is not always given. Where it is, it says once, few, many or a class for expanded clones.

>TRBJ1-5|TRBV7-2|-|-
TGTGCCAGCAGCTTAGCAACCGGTCAGCCCCAGCATTTT
CASSLATGQPQHF
>TRBJ2-6|TRBV19|-|-
TGTGCCAGTAGTAGCTCTGGGGCCAACGTCCTGACTTTC
CASSSSGANVLTF
>TRBJ1-2|TRBV5-1|-|-
TGCGCCAGCAGCTTGGATGGGGTTTCCTATGGCTACACCTTC
CASSLDGVSYGYTF
>TRBJ1-1|TRBV27|-|-
TGTGCCAGCAGTTTCTCCGGGATGAACACTGAAGCTTTCTTT
CASSFSGMNTEAFF
>TRBJ2-2|TRBV5-1|few|-
TGCGCCAGCAAATCGCCCGCCGGGACAACGAACACCGGGGAGCTGTTTTTT
CASKSPAGTTNTGELFF
>TRBJ1-2|TRBV19|-|-
TGTGCCAGTAGTTCCCCGACAGGCTACTATGGCTACACCTTC
CASSSPTGYYGYTF
>TRBJ2-1|TRBV10-3|-|TRBD2
TGTGCCATCAGTGGGACTAGCGGGATACGAAGCTCCTACAATGAGCAGTTCTTC
CAISGTSGIRSSYNEQFF
>TRBJ2-7|TRBV21-1|-|-
TGTGCCAGCCGCCCCCGAGGGCGGGGGGGGGAAGGCGAGCAGTACTTC
CASRPRGRGGEGEQYF
>TRBJ2-7|TRBV7-8|-|-
TGTGCCAGCAGCTTAGCGCAGCTGATCTCCTACGAGCAGTACTTC
CASSLAQLISYEQYF
>TRBJ2-7|TRBV9|-|-
TGTGCCAGCAGCGCGTTAGCGGACAGCTCCTACGAGCAGTACTTC
CASSALADSSYEQYF
>TRBJ1-5|TRBV2|-|TRBD1
TGTGCCAGCTCCAGACAGGGGAGCAATCAGCCCCAGCATTTT
CASSRQGSNQPQHF
>TRBJ1-6|TRBV11-2|-|TRBD1
TGTGCCAGCAGCCCAGGGGGTTCACCCCTCCACTTT
CASSPGGSPLHF
>TRBJ1-2|TRBV11-2|-|-
TGTGCCAGCAGCTCTCAACAGGGCGCTAACTATGGCTACACCTTC
CASSSQQGANYGYTF
>TRBJ1-6|TRBV28|-|TRBD1
TGTGCCAGTACAGGGGGCAGCTCCTATAATTCACCCCTCCACTTT
CASTGGSSYNSPLHF
>TRBJ1-1|TRBV11-2|-|-
TGTGCCAGCAGCTTAGTAGGGATCCGGGACTCCCGCACTGAAGCTTTCTTT
CASSLVGIRDSRTEAFF
>TRBJ1-3|TRBV10-3|-|-
TGTGCCATCAGTGAAGCGACAGGTGCTCTTACCATATATTTT
CAISEATGALTIYF
>TRBJ1-4|TRBV5-6|-|-
TGTGCCAGCAACTACTTTAATGAAAAACTGTTTTTT
CASNYFNEKLFF
>TRBJ2-2|TRBV4-1|-|TRBD1
TGCGCCAGCAGCCAAGGAGATCTGAGGACAGGGTACACCGGGGAGCTGTTTTTT
CASSQGDLRTGYTGELFF
>TRBJ1-2|TRBV10-3|-|-
TGTGCCATCAGTGAGTCTGGGGGCGCGGGCTATGGCTACACCTTC
CAISESGGAGYGYTF
>TRBJ2-7|TRBV5-1|once|TRBD2
TGCGCCAGCAGCCTGGGACTAGGGGACTACGAGCAGTACTTC
CASSLGLGDYEQYF
>TRBJ2-7|TRBV10-3|-|-
TGTGCCATCAGTGGAGCCGAACAGGGAGTGAAATACGAGCAGTACTTC
CAISGAEQGVKYEQYF
>TRBJ2-5|TRBV7-9|-|-
TGTGCCAGCAGCTTAGGGTCGATGGTAGGGGAGACCCAGTACTTC
CASSLGSMVGETQYF
>TRBJ1-3|TRBV27|-|-
TGTGCCAGCAGTCGGAGTGGCCCCACCTCTGGAAACACCATATATTTT
CASSRSGPTSGNTIYF
>TRBJ1-1|TRBV19|-|TRBD1
TGTGCCAGTAGTTTCCGGACAGGGATTGAAGCTTTCTTT
CASSFRTGIEAFF
>TRBJ1-5|TRBV9|-|-
TGTGCCAGCAGCGTCCAGGGGTCCAATCAGCCCCAGCATTTT
CASSVQGSNQPQHF
>TRBJ1-2|TRBV6-5|-|-
TGTGCCAGCAGCTTTCGACACTTCTATGGCTACACCTTC
CASSFRHFYGYTF